The present TCR beta chain was sequenced within a study of cytomegalovirus exposure and HLA in healthy donors. The PCR contained 60 Vbeta and 13 Jbeta primers. Method: immunoSEQ multiplex PCR; TCRdb's copy keeps in-frame clones and lacks some. Among about 120,000 clones listed, 6.5% to 9.5% were seen once. This clonotype was sampled from a woman aged 40 to 49 in good health and CMV-seropositive. Sequenced material: PBMCs.

CDR3 sequence: CASSYGGGTFYEQYF. DNA of the CDR3: TGTGCCAGCAGTTACGGGGGGGGAACTTTCTACGAGCAGTACTTC. The chain recombines TRBV6-5 with TRBJ2-7; 7 bases are a match to TRBD2. Germline-derived CDR1 and CDR2 are MNHEY and SVGAGI. The CDR3 covers 15 residues. The V and J ends lost 2 bases and 3 bases, in that order; junction bases with no gene match: 7.